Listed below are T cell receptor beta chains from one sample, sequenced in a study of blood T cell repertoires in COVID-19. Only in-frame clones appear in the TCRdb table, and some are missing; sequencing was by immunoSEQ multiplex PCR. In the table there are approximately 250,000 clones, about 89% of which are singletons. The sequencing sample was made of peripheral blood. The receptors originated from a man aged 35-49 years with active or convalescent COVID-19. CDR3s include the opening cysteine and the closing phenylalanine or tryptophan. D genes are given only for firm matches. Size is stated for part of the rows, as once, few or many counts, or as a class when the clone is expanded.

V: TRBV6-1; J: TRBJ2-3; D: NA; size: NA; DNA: TGTGCCAGCAGTGAAATCGGTGGAGCGCCTTCTCGGTATACGCAGTATTTT; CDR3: CASSEIGGAPSRYTQYF
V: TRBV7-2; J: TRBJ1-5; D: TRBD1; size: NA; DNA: TGTGCCAGCAGCTTAGCACAGGGGCCCCATCAGCCCCAGCATTTT; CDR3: CASSLAQGPHQPQHF
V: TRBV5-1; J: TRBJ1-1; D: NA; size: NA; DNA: TGCGCCAGCAGCTTGGGGACAGTGAACACTGAAGCTTTCTTT; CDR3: CASSLGTVNTEAFF
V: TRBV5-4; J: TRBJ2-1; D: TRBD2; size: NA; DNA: TGTGCCAGCAGTTCCGGGACTAGCGATGAGCAGTTCTTC; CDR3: CASSSGTSDEQFF
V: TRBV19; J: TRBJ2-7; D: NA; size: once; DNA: TGTGCCAGTAGTCTCTCGGGGGCCTACGAGCAGTACTTC; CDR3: CASSLSGAYEQYF
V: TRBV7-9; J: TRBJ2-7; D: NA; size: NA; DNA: TGTGCCAGCAGCTTAGGGGGAGGACCAGGCTACGAGCAGTACTTC; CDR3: CASSLGGGPGYEQYF
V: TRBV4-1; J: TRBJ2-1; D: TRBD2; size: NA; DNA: TGCGCCAGCAGCCAGGGAGCGGGAGGGACGAAATGGTCCTACAATGAGCAGTTCTTC; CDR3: CASSQGAGGTKWSYNEQFF
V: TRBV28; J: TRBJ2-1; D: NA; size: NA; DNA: TGTGCCAGCAGTCTGAATGAGCAGTTCTTC; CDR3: CASSLNEQFF
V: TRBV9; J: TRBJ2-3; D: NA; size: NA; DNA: TGTGCCAGCAGCGTAGCTGGTACAGCGGGCACAGATACGCAGTATTTT; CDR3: CASSVAGTAGTDTQYF
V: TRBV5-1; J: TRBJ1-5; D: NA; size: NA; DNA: TGCGCCAGCAGCTTGGCCGGAGGGGGCAATCAGCCCCAGCATTTT; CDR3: CASSLAGGGNQPQHF
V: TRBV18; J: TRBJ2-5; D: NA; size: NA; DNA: TGTGCCAGCTCACCGGCAGGGATCAAGGAGACCCAGTACTTC; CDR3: CASSPAGIKETQYF
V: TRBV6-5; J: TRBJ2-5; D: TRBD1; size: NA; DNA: TGTGCCAGCAGTTTACTCCAGGGGGATCAAGAGACCCAGTACTTC; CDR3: CASSLLQGDQETQYF
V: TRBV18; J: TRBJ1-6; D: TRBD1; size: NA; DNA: TGTGCCAGCTCACCACGACAGGGGTTAGGTTCACCCCTCCACTTT; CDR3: CASSPRQGLGSPLHF
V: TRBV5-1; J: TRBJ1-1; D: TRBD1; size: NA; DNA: TGCGCCAGCAGCCGGGGACAGGGAAATGGGGCTTTCTTT; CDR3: CASSRGQGNGAFF
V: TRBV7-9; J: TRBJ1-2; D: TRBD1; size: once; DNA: TGTGCCAGCAGCCCAGGAATGGGACAGGGCCTCTATGGCTACACCTTC; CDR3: CASSPGMGQGLYGYTF
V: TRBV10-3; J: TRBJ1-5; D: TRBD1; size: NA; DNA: TGTGCCATCAGCCCAGACAGGGGAAGCAATCAGCCCCAGCATTTT; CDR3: CAISPDRGSNQPQHF
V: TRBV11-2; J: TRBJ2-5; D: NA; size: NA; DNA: TGTGCCAGCAGCTTAGCGGGTAGCGAGACCCAGTACTTC; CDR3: CASSLAGSETQYF
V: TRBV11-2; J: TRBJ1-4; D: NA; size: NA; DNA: TGTGCCAGCAGCTTCCCGACAGATGCAACTAATGAAAAACTGTTTTTT; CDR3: CASSFPTDATNEKLFF
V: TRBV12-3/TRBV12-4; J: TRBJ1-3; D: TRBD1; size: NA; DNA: TGTGCCAGCAGTTTACGGGACAGGGGCGCAACATATTTT; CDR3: CASSLRDRGATYF
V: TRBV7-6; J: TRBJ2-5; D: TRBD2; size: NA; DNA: TGTGCCAGCAGCTTAGATCCGTGGGGTAGCGGGGCTCAAGAGACCCAGTACTTC; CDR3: CASSLDPWGSGAQETQYF
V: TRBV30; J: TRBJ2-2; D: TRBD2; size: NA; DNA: TGTGCCTGGGCCAGGACTAGCGGCACCGGGGAGCTGTTTTTT; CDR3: CAWARTSGTGELFF
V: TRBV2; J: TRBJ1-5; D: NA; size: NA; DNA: TGTGCCAGCAGTGGACAGAGCTCTTATAGCAATCAGCCCCAGCATTTT; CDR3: CASSGQSSYSNQPQHF
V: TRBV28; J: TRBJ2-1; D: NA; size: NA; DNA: TGTGCCAGCAGTTCCCCAGGGGGAGGTTCCAATGAGCAGTTCTTC; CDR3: CASSSPGGGSNEQFF
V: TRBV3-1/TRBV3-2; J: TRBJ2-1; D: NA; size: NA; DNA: TGTGCCAGCAGCCTATACTCGGACAGCGCGCCCTACAATGAGCAGTTCTTC; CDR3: CASSLYSDSAPYNEQFF
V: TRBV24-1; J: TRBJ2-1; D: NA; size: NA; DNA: TGTGCCACCAGTGATTACGCAGGTGGGTTCGAGAATGAGCAGTTCTTC; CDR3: CATSDYAGGFENEQFF
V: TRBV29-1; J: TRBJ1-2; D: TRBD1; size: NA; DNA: TGCAGCGTTGAAAAGGCCGGGACAGGGCAGTCCTCTGGAGGCTACACCTTC; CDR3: CSVEKAGTGQSSGGYTF
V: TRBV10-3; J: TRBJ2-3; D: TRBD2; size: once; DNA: TGTGCCATCAGTGAGGGACTAGCGGGAGAGGTAGATACGCAGTATTTT; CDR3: CAISEGLAGEVDTQYF
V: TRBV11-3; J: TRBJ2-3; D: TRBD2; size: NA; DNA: TGTGCCAGCAGCTTATTATTAGCGGGAGCCACAGATACGCAGTATTTT; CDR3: CASSLLLAGATDTQYF
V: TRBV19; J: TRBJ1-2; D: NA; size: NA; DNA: TGTGCCAGTACAGCTAACTATGGCTACACCTTC; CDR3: CASTANYGYTF
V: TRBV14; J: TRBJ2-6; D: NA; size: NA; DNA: TGTGCCAGCAGCCAAGGACACCACTCTGGGGCCAACGTCCTGACTTTC; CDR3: CASSQGHHSGANVLTF
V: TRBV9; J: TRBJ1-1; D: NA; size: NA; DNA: TGTGCCAGCAGCGTAGTTGGAGGTTCGAACACTGAAGCTTTCTTT; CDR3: CASSVVGGSNTEAFF
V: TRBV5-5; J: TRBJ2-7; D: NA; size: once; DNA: TGTGCCAGCAGCTTGACCTTCGAGGGCACCCTCTACGAGCAGTACTTC; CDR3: CASSLTFEGTLYEQYF
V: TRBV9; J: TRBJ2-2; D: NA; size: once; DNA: TGTGCCAGCAGCGGTAGCCTTCCCGCGGCGGGGAGGAAGAGCACCGGGGAGCTGTTTTTT; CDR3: CASSGSLPAAGRKSTGELFF
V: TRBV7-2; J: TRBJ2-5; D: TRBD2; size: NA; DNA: TGTGCCAGCAGCCTACCCGGTAGCGGGTACCAAGAGACCCAGTACTTC; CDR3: CASSLPGSGYQETQYF
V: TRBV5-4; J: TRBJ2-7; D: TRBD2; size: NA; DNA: TGTGCCAGCAGCTGGGGGGGGACCTACGAGCAGTACTTC; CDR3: CASSWGGTYEQYF
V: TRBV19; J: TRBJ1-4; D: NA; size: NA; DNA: TGTGCCAGTAGTAAAACAGGTGGGAATGAAAAACTGTTTTTT; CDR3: CASSKTGGNEKLFF
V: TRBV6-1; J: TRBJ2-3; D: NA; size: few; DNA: TGTGCCAGCAGTGAAGCGAAACAGACCCGCACAGATACGCAGTATTTT; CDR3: CASSEAKQTRTDTQYF
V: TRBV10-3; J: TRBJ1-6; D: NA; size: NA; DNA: TGTGCCATCAGTGAGGGTCTTCGAGATTCACCCCTCCACTTT; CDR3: CAISEGLRDSPLHF
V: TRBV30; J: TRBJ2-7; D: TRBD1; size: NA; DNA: TGTGCCTGGGCCCGGACAGGGAAATACGAGCAGTACTTC; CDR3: CAWARTGKYEQYF
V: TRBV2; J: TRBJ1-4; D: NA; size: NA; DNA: TGTGCCAGCAGGGGAGCAAAACTGTTTTTT; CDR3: CASRGAKLFF
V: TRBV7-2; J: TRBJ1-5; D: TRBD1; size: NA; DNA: TGTGCCAGCAGCGGACAGGGGGGAGGTCAGCCCCAGCATTTT; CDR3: CASSGQGGGQPQHF
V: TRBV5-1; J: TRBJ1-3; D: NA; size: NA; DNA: TGCGCCAGCAGCTTGGACTCAGGACACTCTGGAAACACCATATATTTT; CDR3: CASSLDSGHSGNTIYF
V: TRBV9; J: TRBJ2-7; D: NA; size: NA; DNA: TGTGCCAGCAGCAACCAGTACGAGCAGTACTTC; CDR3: CASSNQYEQYF
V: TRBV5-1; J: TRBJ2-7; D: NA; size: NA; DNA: TGCGCCAGCAGCTTGGGAGATCTCGCCTACGAGCAGTACTTC; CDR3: CASSLGDLAYEQYF
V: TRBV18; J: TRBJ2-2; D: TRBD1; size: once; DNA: TGTGCCAGCTCACCACCGGGACAGGTTAACACCGGGGAGCTGTTTTTT; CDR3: CASSPPGQVNTGELFF
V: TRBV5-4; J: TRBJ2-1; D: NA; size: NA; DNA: TGTGCCAGCAGCTTGGACGCGGGCTACGCGTACAATGAGCAGTTCTTC; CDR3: CASSLDAGYAYNEQFF
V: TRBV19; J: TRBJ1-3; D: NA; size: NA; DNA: TGTGCCTTACGGACAGTTGAAAACACCATATATTTT; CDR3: CALRTVENTIYF
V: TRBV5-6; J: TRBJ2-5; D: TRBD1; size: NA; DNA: TGTGCCAGCAGCTGGACAGGGCAGCCCGAGACCCAGTACTTC; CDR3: CASSWTGQPETQYF
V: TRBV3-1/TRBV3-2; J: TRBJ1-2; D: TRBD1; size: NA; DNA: TGTGCCAGCAGCCCCACTAGACAGGGACACTATGGCTACACCTTC; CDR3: CASSPTRQGHYGYTF
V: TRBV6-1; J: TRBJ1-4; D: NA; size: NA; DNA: TGTGCCAGCAGTGACTACCCACAGGTCCGTATTGAAAAACTGTTTTTT; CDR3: CASSDYPQVRIEKLFF
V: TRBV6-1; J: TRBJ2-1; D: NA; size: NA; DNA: TGTGCCAGCAGTGAAGGGACATCCGAGCAGTTCTTC; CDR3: CASSEGTSEQFF
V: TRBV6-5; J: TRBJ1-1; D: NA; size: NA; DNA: TGTGCCAGCACCATGATTGGAGGGACTGAAGCTTTCTTT; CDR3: CASTMIGGTEAFF
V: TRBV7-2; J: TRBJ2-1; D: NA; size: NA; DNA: TGTGCCAGCAGCCCACGGAGGTGGGGCGGGGTCGGAGAGCAGTTCTTC; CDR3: CASSPRRWGGVGEQFF
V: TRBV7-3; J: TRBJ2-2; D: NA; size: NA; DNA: TGTGCCAGCAGCTTAACTCCTGGACAGAAAATAACGAACACCGGGGAGCTGTTTTTT; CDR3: CASSLTPGQKITNTGELFF
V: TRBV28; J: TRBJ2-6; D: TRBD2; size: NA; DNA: TGTGCCAGCAGTTTCCCCTTGAGCGGGATTTCTGGGGCCAACGTCCTGACTTTC; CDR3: CASSFPLSGISGANVLTF